The 18 T cell receptor beta chains reported below all come from one sample, sequenced in a study of Ad26.COV2.S vaccination and SARS-CoV-2 variants. TCRdb's copy holds only in-frame clones and misses some; the assay was immunoSEQ multiplex PCR. The sample shows 360,000 or so clones, roughly 90% of them seen only once. Treatment of the sample: some 20 received Ad26.COV2.S at low or high dose, single or two shots; five or six received placebo; per-sample allocation not given. It was on day 63 after the first vaccine or placebo injection that samples were taken. Sequences were derived from peripheral blood, sampled in a trial of Ad26.COV2.S vaccine versus placebo. The receptor source for this set is a person aged 18 to 65 who received the Ad26.COV2.S COVID-19 vaccine or a placebo.

The V call is TRBV7-2, the J call TRBJ2-5; maybe TRBD2 (6 bases). Trimming removed 1 base from V and 0 bases from J, with 12 bases in between. This CDR3 has 16 amino acids. CDR1 SGHTA and CDR2 FQGNSA come from the germline V gene. CDR3 loop: CASSLGARGYQETQYF. Written as DNA, the CDR3 is TGTGCCAGCAGCTTAGGAGCTCGGGGGTACCAAGAGACCCAGTACTTC.

The CDR3 DNA sequence: TGTGCCAGCTCACCGGGGGACGGCTCCTACGAGCAGTACTTC. This gives the protein CASSPGDGSYEQYF. The V and J genes are TRBV18 and TRBJ2-7, with D perhaps given as TRBD1 or TRBD2 (5 bases each). Trimming removed 3 bases at V and 0 bases at J, with 9 bases between. In germline, CDR1 is KGHSH, CDR2 LQKENI. The CDR3 runs to 14 residues.

The chain couples TRBV12-3 or TRBV12-4 to TRBJ2-7; either TRBD1 or TRBD2 may supply D (7 bases each). V was clipped by 6 bases and J by 4 bases, with 10 bases between them. This CDR3 spans 12 amino acids. The CDR3 DNA follows: TGTGCCAGCAGCCAGGGGGGGTACGAGCAGTACTTC. As protein: CASSQGGYEQYF.

V is TRBV29-1 and J is TRBJ2-7; 13 bases agree with TRBD2. V trimming: 4 bases; J trimming: 5 bases; junction bases outside the gene matches: 8. CDR1 is SQVTM, CDR2 ANQGSEA, per germline. This CDR3 is 15 amino acids long. The CDR3, as DNA: TGCAGCGTTGCAGGACTAGCGGGAGTAGTGAACGAGCAGTACTTC. This translates into CSVAGLAGVVNEQYF.

The CDR3 loop reads CASSFGNEQFF. DNA for the CDR3: TGTGCCAGCAGCTTCGGTAATGAGCAGTTCTTC. The chain links TRBV11-2 to TRBJ2-1; D not resolved. This CDR3 is built from 11 residues. The V end lost 3 bases, the J end lost 7 bases, and 4 bases lay between the germline ends. Germline V gives CDR1 SGHAT, CDR2 FQNNGV.

Regarding this clone: At one boundary the junction diverges from the germline segment, which might be a read error. This chain links TRBV29-1 with TRBJ2-2; D possibly uses TRBD1 or TRBD2 (5 bases each). This CDR3 contains 14 residues. Germline CDR1 is SQVTM and CDR2 is ANQGSEA. CDR3: CSVEVGGAGGELFF. The DNA of the CDR3 is TGCAGCGTGGAAGTTGGGGGAGCTGGCGGGGAGCTGTTTTTT.

The chain links TRBV7-9 to TRBJ2-1, with a weak D call TRBD2 (5 bases). Trimming shortened V by 7 bases and J by 8 bases, and 15 bases separated the two germline ends. CDR3 length: 13 residues. Germline CDR1 is SEHNR and CDR2 is FQNEAQ (reference sequence). The CDR3 DNA reads as TGTGCCAGCACCCCGAGGCTAGCAGATGAGCAGTTCTTC. It encodes CASTPRLADEQFF. Combining the CDR3 with reference TRBV7-9 and TRBJ2-1 gives the whole variable domain DTGVSQNPRHKITKRGQNVTFRCDPISEHNRLYWYRQTLGQGPEFLTYFQNEAQLEKSRLLSDRFSAERPKGSFSTLEIQRTEQGDSAMYLCASTPRLADEQFFGPGTRLTVL.

CDR3 nucleotides: TGTGCCAGCAGCCTCCTAGCGGGAGGGCCCGGAGATACGCAGTATTTT. Protein: CASSLLAGGPGDTQYF. The chain is built from TRBV28 and TRBJ2-3; TRBD2 agrees at 12 bases. The trim removed 6 bases at V and 5 bases at J, leaving 9 bases unmatched. CDR1 is MDHEN, CDR2 SYDVKM, per germline. This CDR3 is built from 16 residues.

The V and J genes are TRBV6-5 and TRBJ2-5; maybe TRBD2 (7 bases). Germline V gene data show CDR1 as MNHEY and CDR2 as SVGAGI. The V end lost 10 bases, the J end lost 4 bases, and 16 bases lay between the germline ends. This CDR3 has 13 amino acids. The CDR3 sequence is CATGGQVLETQYF. In DNA, the CDR3 is TGTGCCACCGGGGGGCAGGTCCTAGAGACCCAGTACTTC.

J is TRBJ1-2 and V is TRBV20-1; D might be TRBD1 (6 bases). Germline CDR1 reads DFQATT; CDR2 reads SNEGSKA (reference sequence). The CDR3 is 16 residues long. The V end was cut by 3 bases, the J end by 2 bases, with 19 bases between. The CDR3 DNA is TGCAGTGCTAGTGGGCAGGGGACGATAAAGAACTATGGCTACACCTTC. It is translated as CSASGQGTIKNYGYTF.

This clone was seen many times. The J gene is TRBJ2-7, the V gene TRBV20-1; 7 nucleotides match TRBD2. The CDR3 is 16 residues long. The V gene's germline CDR1 is DFQATT and CDR2 SNEGSKA (reference sequence). J lost 2 bases, V lost 3 bases, and 13 bases had no gene match. CDR3 coding DNA: TGCAGTGCTAGTAGGTCGGCGGGGGATGCCCCCTACGAGCAGTACTTC. Its translation: CSASRSAGDAPYEQYF.

The V call is TRBV2, the J call TRBJ2-3; 11 positions agree with TRBD2. Per the germline V gene, CDR1 is SNHLY and CDR2 is FYNNEI. This CDR3 spans 16 amino acids. V was pared by 6 bases and J by 2 bases, with 7 bases of the junction left unmatched. The CDR3 DNA follows: TGTGCCAGCAGGGGAGGGACTAGCGGCTTCACAGATACGCAGTATTTT. Protein: CASRGGTSGFTDTQYF.

Written as DNA, the CDR3 is TGTGCCAGCAGCAACCAAGAGACCCAGTACTTC. Translation: CASSNQETQYF. This rearrangement joins TRBV7-6 to TRBJ2-5; D unclear. V lost 5 bases and J 0 bases, leaving 1 base between the germline ends. The CDR3 loop spans 11 amino acids. The germline V gene has CDR1 SGHVS and CDR2 FNYEAQ.

The chain links TRBV21-1 to TRBJ1-5; TRBD1 was called by the table and not checked on the DNA. TRBV21-1 is marked as a pseudogene. The CDR3 has 16 amino acids. CDR3 sequence: CASSKVDRGSSQPQHF. The CDR3 DNA reads TGTGCCAGCAGCAAAGTAGACAGGGGATCGAGTCAGCCCCAGCATTTT.

The chain couples TRBV27 to TRBJ2-1, with 8 bases matching TRBD1. CDR1 is MNHEY and CDR2 is SMNVEV in the germline V gene (reference sequence). CDR3 length equals 15 residues. Unmatched junction bases numbered 7, after V lost 6 bases and J lost 3 bases. The CDR3 is CASSLWGTGYNEQFF. CDR3 in DNA: TGTGCCAGCAGCCTCTGGGGGACAGGCTACAATGAGCAGTTCTTC.

As for this clone: Other DNA sequences in the same sample also yield this CDR3. This rearrangement joins TRBV12-3 or TRBV12-4 to TRBJ2-1, with D possibly being TRBD2 (6 bases). The CDR3 has 12 residues. V lost 4 bases and J 6 bases, leaving 7 bases between the germline ends. The CDR3 coding sequence is TGTGCCAGCAGTTCGGGAGCCAATGAGCAGTTCTTC. Its translation is CASSSGANEQFF.

The rearrangement joins TRBV11-3 to TRBJ1-1; no definite D call. V lost 7 bases, J lost 4 bases, and 7 bases lay in between. The CDR3 runs to 11 residues. Per the germline V gene, CDR1 is SGHNT and CDR2 is YENEEA. CDR3: CASKYGTEAFF. The CDR3, as DNA: TGTGCCAGCAAGTATGGCACTGAAGCTTTCTTT.

This sequence joins TRBV7-6 and TRBJ2-3; 7 bases are a match to TRBD2. The V gene end was trimmed by 5 bases and the J gene end by 0 bases; junction bases not matched to a gene: 5. Per the germline V gene, CDR1 is SGHVS and CDR2 is FNYEAQ. The CDR3 runs to 15 residues. CDR3 coding DNA: TGTGCCAGCAGCCCACCTAGCGGCAGCACAGATACGCAGTATTTT. Protein: CASSPPSGSTDTQYF.